This is a list of T cell receptor beta chains from one sample in a study of neurological immune-mediated disorders. TCRdb processed the 5' RACE reads anew with MiXCR; each CDR3 protein has one entry. The table includes around 97,000 distinct CDR3 sequences, 9.5% to 14% detected once. Specimen: PBMCs. The receptors stem from a female donor with HTLV-1-associated myelopathy (HAM/TSP). CDR3s include the opening cysteine and the closing phenylalanine or tryptophan. Each record gives: V gene, clone size, J gene, D gene, CDR3 protein, CDR3 DNA. The D gene is left open where the match is weak. Size is stated for part of the rows, as once, few or many counts, or as a class when the clone is expanded.

TRBV12-3/TRBV12-4	.	TRBJ2-7	TRBD1	CASSPGTGGNEQYF	TGTGCCAGCAGCCCCGGGACAGGGGGCAACGAGCAGTACTTC
TRBV5-4	many	TRBJ2-3	.	CASSPNFQGGADTQYF	TGTGCCAGCAGCCCGAACTTCCAGGGGGGGGCAGATACGCAGTATTTT
TRBV10-1	many	TRBJ2-1	TRBD2	CASRAGTSGTEQFF	TGCGCCAGCAGAGCCGGGACTAGCGGGACTGAGCAGTTCTTC
TRBV5-1	many	TRBJ1-2	TRBD1	CASSLGPGGSDGYTF	TGCGCCAGCAGCTTGGGTCCAGGGGGCTCTGATGGCTACACCTTC
TRBV20-1	.	TRBJ2-3	TRBD2	CSASTRGGGTDTQYF	TGCAGTGCTAGTACTCGGGGGGGCGGTACAGATACGCAGTATTTT
TRBV5-1	many	TRBJ2-3	.	CASSSQGGSDTQYF	TGCGCCAGCAGCTCTCAGGGAGGCTCAGATACGCAGTATTTT
TRBV5-1	.	TRBJ2-1	TRBD2	CASSSVVVSGGTEQFF	TGCGCCAGCAGCTCCGTTGTTGTTAGCGGGGGGACTGAGCAGTTCTTC
TRBV12-3/TRBV12-4	many	TRBJ2-5	TRBD2	CASSLRLAGDQETQYF	TGTGCCAGCAGCCTTAGACTAGCGGGGGACCAAGAGACCCAGTACTTC
TRBV12-3/TRBV12-4	.	TRBJ1-5	.	CASSFRVDQPQHF	TGTGCCAGCAGCTTCAGGGTGGATCAGCCCCAGCATTTT
TRBV12-3/TRBV12-4	many	TRBJ1-6	TRBD1	CASTNGGQYNSPLHF	TGTGCCAGCACCAATGGGGGACAGTATAATTCACCCCTCCACTTT
TRBV24-1	many	TRBJ2-2	.	CATSDPRSQGSAGELFF	TGTGCCACCAGTGATCCCCGTTCCCAGGGGTCCGCCGGGGAGCTGTTTTTT
TRBV5-1	many	TRBJ1-2	.	CASSLVWDTGYTF	TGCGCCAGCAGCTTGGTTTGGGACACGGGCTACACCTTC
TRBV6-5	many	TRBJ2-3	.	CASSLGNADTQYF	TGTGCCAGCAGCCTGGGTAACGCAGATACGCAGTATTTT
TRBV10-3	medium-sized	TRBJ2-4	.	CAISEQGLQNIQYF	TGTGCCATCAGTGAGCAGGGTTTACAAAACATTCAGTACTTC
TRBV5-1	.	TRBJ2-7	TRBD1	CASSGGQGFHEQYF	TGCGCCAGCAGCGGGGGACAGGGGTTCCACGAGCAGTACTTC
TRBV9	many	TRBJ1-1	.	CASSAGVSPNTEAFF	TGTGCCAGCAGCGCAGGGGTGTCTCCGAACACTGAAGCTTTCTTT
TRBV5-5	many	TRBJ2-1	.	CASSHEGGPYNEQFF	TGTGCCAGCAGCCATGAGGGCGGACCTTACAATGAGCAGTTCTTC
TRBV12-3/TRBV12-4	many	TRBJ1-5	TRBD1	CASSRGQGSNQPQHF	TGTGCCAGCAGTCGCGGACAGGGAAGCAATCAGCCCCAGCATTTT
TRBV5-1	many	TRBJ2-2	TRBD1	CASSDRARIGELFF	TGCGCCAGCTCAGACAGGGCCAGGATCGGGGAGCTGTTTTTT
TRBV5-1	few	TRBJ1-1	.	CASSSFGQGGEAFF	TGCGCCAGCAGCTCCTTTGGGCAGGGAGGTGAAGCTTTCTTT
TRBV29-1	few	TRBJ1-5	.	CSAAGNYNQPQHF	TGCAGCGCAGCAGGGAATTACAATCAGCCCCAGCATTTT
TRBV15	few	TRBJ2-2	.	CATSRDFSAQGTGELFF	TGTGCCACCAGCAGAGATTTTTCTGCGCAGGGAACCGGGGAGCTGTTTTTT
TRBV5-1	few	TRBJ2-2	.	CASSPPRTTNTGELFF	TGCGCCAGCAGCCCCCCCCGGACGACGAACACCGGGGAGCTGTTTTTT
TRBV20-1	medium-sized	TRBJ2-1	.	CSAPSVDEQFF	TGCAGTGCCCCTAGCGTGGATGAGCAGTTCTTC
TRBV20-1	.	TRBJ2-7	TRBD1	CSANPRGDSTHEQYF	TGCAGTGCAAATCCGCGAGGGGACAGTACGCACGAGCAGTACTTC
TRBV12-3/TRBV12-4	many	TRBJ1-1	.	CASSLSGGPSNTEAFF	TGTGCCAGCAGTTTATCGGGGGGTCCTTCGAACACTGAAGCTTTCTTT
TRBV29-1	many	TRBJ1-1	.	CSVSVNTEAFF	TGCAGCGTTTCAGTGAACACTGAAGCTTTCTTT
TRBV2	many	TRBJ2-3	.	CASQDSSGRSTDTQYF	TGTGCCAGCCAGGACTCCTCGGGCCGCTCCACAGATACGCAGTATTTT
TRBV29-1	many	TRBJ2-5	TRBD2	CSARPSGETQYF	TGCAGCGCCCGGCCTAGCGGGGAGACCCAGTACTTC
TRBV20-1	many	TRBJ1-2	.	CSASLYGGRRAGYTF	TGCAGTGCTAGTTTATACGGGGGACGTAGGGCTGGCTACACCTTC
TRBV20-1	many	TRBJ2-1	.	CSARFGEVEQFF	TGCAGTGCTAGGTTCGGGGAGGTTGAGCAGTTCTTC
TRBV5-5	many	TRBJ2-5	.	CASSSPGSEVQYF	TGTGCCAGCAGCTCCCCGGGATCAGAGGTCCAGTACTTC
TRBV12-3/TRBV12-4	few	TRBJ1-1	TRBD1	CASSPGQGWGTEAFF	TGTGCCAGCAGTCCGGGACAGGGATGGGGCACTGAAGCTTTCTTT
TRBV14	many	TRBJ2-5	.	CASRPSGQETQYF	TGTGCCAGCAGACCATCGGGGCAAGAGACCCAGTACTTC
TRBV5-1	many	TRBJ2-3	.	CASSHSGDGTDTQYF	TGCGCCAGCAGCCATAGCGGTGATGGCACAGATACGCAGTATTTT
TRBV6-2/TRBV6-3	few	TRBJ2-7	.	CASSYSAGEQYF	TGTGCCAGCAGTTACTCGGCAGGAGAGCAGTACTTC
TRBV20-1	many	TRBJ1-5	.	CSAREDAANQPQHF	TGCAGTGCTAGAGAAGATGCAGCAAATCAGCCCCAGCATTTT
TRBV7-3	few	TRBJ2-2	TRBD1	CASSNRQGNTGELFF	TGTGCCAGCAGCAACAGACAGGGCAACACCGGGGAGCTGTTTTTT
TRBV29-1	many	TRBJ2-6	TRBD1	CSVLTGDPSGANVLTF	TGCAGCGTGTTAACAGGGGACCCTTCTGGGGCCAACGTCCTGACTTTC
TRBV20-1	many	TRBJ2-5	TRBD2	CSARDNKSGGETQYF	TGCAGTGCTAGAGATAACAAGTCGGGAGGAGAGACCCAGTACTTC